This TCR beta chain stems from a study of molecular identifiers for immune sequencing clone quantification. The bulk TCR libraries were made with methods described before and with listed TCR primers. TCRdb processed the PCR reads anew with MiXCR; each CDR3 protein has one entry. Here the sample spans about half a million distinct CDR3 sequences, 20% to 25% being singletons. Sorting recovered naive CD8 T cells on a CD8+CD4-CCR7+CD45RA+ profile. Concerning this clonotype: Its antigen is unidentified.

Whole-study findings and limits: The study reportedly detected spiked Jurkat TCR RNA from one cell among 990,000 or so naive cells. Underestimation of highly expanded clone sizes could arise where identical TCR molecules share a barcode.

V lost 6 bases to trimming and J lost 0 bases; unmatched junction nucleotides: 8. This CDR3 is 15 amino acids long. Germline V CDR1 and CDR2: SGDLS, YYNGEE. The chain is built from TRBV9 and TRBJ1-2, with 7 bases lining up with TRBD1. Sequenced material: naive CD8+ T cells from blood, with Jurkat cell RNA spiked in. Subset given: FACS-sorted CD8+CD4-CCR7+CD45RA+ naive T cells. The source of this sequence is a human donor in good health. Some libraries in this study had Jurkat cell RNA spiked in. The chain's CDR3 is CASTETGDSNYGYTF. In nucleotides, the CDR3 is TGTGCCAGCACCGAAACAGGGGACTCTAACTATGGCTACACCTTC.